One sample yielded the 16 T cell receptor beta chains listed below, sequenced in a study of CD8 T cells in Susac syndrome. With random hexamers, roughly 0.5 to 1 ug RNA was reverse transcribed. MiXCR was run by TCRdb on the immunoSEQ multiplex PCR reads, yielding one entry per CDR3 protein. Of more than 55,000 distinct CDR3 sequences listed, approximately 96% were seen once; the top ten hold 0.1% to 0.12%. Specimen: CD4+ T cells from PBMCs. The receptors originated from a human donor with multiple sclerosis.

V and J are TRBV5-1 and TRBJ1-1; D unresolved. Trimming cost V 0 bases and J 4 bases, with 16 bases left between them. This CDR3 is built from 16 residues. From germline, CDR1 is SGHRS and CDR2 YFSETQ. This chain's CDR3 is CASSLEVGESLTEAFF. The CDR3 coding sequence is TGCGCCAGCAGCTTGGAAGTCGGGGAATCTCTCACTGAAGCTTTCTTT.

This chain links TRBV20-1 with TRBJ2-3; 10 bases agree with TRBD2. Germline CDR1 reads DFQATT; CDR2 reads SNEGSKA (reference sequence). This CDR3 has 17 amino acids. The V segment lost 6 bases and the J segment 2 bases; nucleotides outside the gene matches: 14. DNA for the CDR3: TGCAGTGCCAGAACCGCTCGTAGCGGGGGGCTCACAGATACGCAGTATTTT. Amino acid sequence: CSARTARSGGLTDTQYF.

DNA of the CDR3: TGCGCCAGCAGCTTGGTGGTCACAGGTCAAGATACGCAGTATTTT. Amino acids: CASSLVVTGQDTQYF. The chain couples TRBV5-1 to TRBJ2-3; a weak D match, TRBD1 (5 bases). V lost 0 bases and J 5 bases, leaving 13 bases between the germline ends. CDR3 length: 15 residues. CDR1 and CDR2 from the germline V gene are SGHRS and YFSETQ.

The chain employs TRBV19 and TRBJ2-3; TRBD2 matches at 13 bases. The J segment lost 4 bases and the V segment lost 2 bases, leaving 6 bases of the junction unmatched. The CDR3 is 17 amino acids. Germline CDR1 reads LNHDA; CDR2 reads SQIVND (reference sequence). The CDR3 bases are TGTGCCAGTAGTATACGGGGACTAGCGGGGTATTCAGATACGCAGTATTTT. It specifies CASSIRGLAGYSDTQYF.

This chain connects TRBV6-2 or TRBV6-3 to TRBJ2-3, with a tentative D call TRBD2 (5 bases). V lost 8 bases, J lost 6 bases, and 18 bases lay in between. The germline gives CDR1 MNHEY, CDR2 SVGEGT. This CDR3 has 14 amino acids. DNA for the CDR3: TGTGCCAGCCGTCGCAGCCCGGGGTTGGATACGCAGTATTTT. Encoded protein: CASRRSPGLDTQYF.

The chain links TRBV3-1 to TRBJ1-2; the D gene is possibly TRBD1 (6 bases). V shed 0 bases and J shed 4 bases, with 12 bases lying between them. The length of the CDR3 is 15 residues. Germline CDR1 is LGHDT and CDR2 is YNNKEL (reference sequence). The CDR3 sequence is CASSQDIGGRYGYTF. In DNA, the CDR3 is TGTGCCAGCAGCCAAGATATTGGGGGGCGCTATGGCTACACCTTC.

V usage is TRBV5-6 and J usage is TRBJ1-1; unclear D gene. CDR3 length: 14 amino acids. V lost 4 bases, J lost 0 bases, and 10 bases lay in between. Germline CDR1 SGHDT, CDR2 YYEEEE. CDR3 DNA sequence: TGTGCCAGCAGCCCGGAGGGTTTGAACACTGAAGCTTTCTTT. Translating gives CASSPEGLNTEAFF. Combining the CDR3 with reference TRBV5-6 and TRBJ1-1 gives the whole variable domain DAGVTQSPTHLIKTRGQQVTLRCSPKSGHDTVSWYQQALGQGPQFIFQYYEEEERQRGNFPDRFSGHQFPNYSSELNVNALLLGDSALYLCASSPEGLNTEAFFGQGTRLTVV.

The chain links TRBV29-1 to TRBJ2-1; 7 bases are a match to TRBD2. CDR1 and CDR2 from the germline V gene are SQVTM and ANQGSEA. With 4 bases clipped from V and 3 bases from J, the junction kept 6 bases outside the gene matches. The CDR3 sequence is 14 residues long. CDR3 bases: TGCAGCGTTGGGCAGCGGGGACGCTACAATGAGCAGTTCTTC. Translated: CSVGQRGRYNEQFF.

The genes are TRBV4-3 and TRBJ1-2; TRBD1 matches 7 bases. Per the germline V gene, CDR1 is LGHNA and CDR2 is YSLEER. The CDR3 spans 15 residues. V lost 4 bases, J lost 8 bases, and 13 bases stayed unmatched. The CDR3 nucleotides are TGCGCCAGCAGCCCCCGGGACAGACCAGAGGTCGGCTACACCTTC. It translates to CASSPRDRPEVGYTF.

This clonotype showed up just once. The chain carries TRBV6-2 or TRBV6-3 and TRBJ2-3; perhaps D is TRBD1 or TRBD2 (6 bases each). Germline loops: CDR1 MNHEY, CDR2 SVGEGT. The CDR3 is made up of 15 amino acids. V was pared by 7 bases and J by 1 base, with 15 bases between. The CDR3 bases are TGTGCCAGCATCCCCCGGGGGCGAGGCACAGATACGCAGTATTTT. It codes for CASIPRGRGTDTQYF.

CDR3 sequence: CASTHAGSDTQYF. The DNA for the CDR3 is TGTGCCAGCACCCATGCCGGGTCAGATACGCAGTATTTT. The chain combines TRBV6-2 or TRBV6-3 with TRBJ2-3; no definite D call. There are 13 residues in the CDR3. Trimming stripped 7 bases from V and 4 bases from J, with 12 bases between. Germline loops: CDR1 MNHEY, CDR2 SVGEGT.

The V call is TRBV7-8, the J call TRBJ2-5; D gene uncertain. Deletions cut 9 bases from V and 4 bases from J, with 15 bases between. Germline CDR1 is SGHVS and CDR2 is FQNEAQ. The CDR3 totals 13 residues. The CDR3 region has the DNA TGTGCCAGTTCCCGGGCGGTTTTAGAGACCCAGTACTTC. It specifies CASSRAVLETQYF. Together with reference TRBV7-8 and TRBJ2-5, the CDR3 gives the full variable domain: GAGVSQSPRYKVAKRGQDVALRCDPISGHVSLFWYQQALGQGPEFLTYFQNEAQLDKSGLPSDRFFAERPEGSVSTLKIQRTQQEDSAVYLCASSRAVLETQYFGPGTRLLVL.

J is TRBJ2-3 and V is TRBV29-1, with D unresolved. Trimming took off 4 bases at V and 0 bases at J, with 17 bases between the two ends. The CDR3 loop spans 16 amino acids. CDR1 and CDR2 from the germline V gene are SQVTM and ANQGSEA. This chain's CDR3 is CSVGAPFGPSTDTQYF. The CDR3 bases are TGCAGCGTTGGGGCCCCGTTTGGGCCCAGCACAGATACGCAGTATTTT.

V gene TRBV12-3 or TRBV12-4 combines with J gene TRBJ2-1, with 8 bases fitting TRBD2. There are 15 residues in the CDR3. Unmatched junction bases numbered 9, after V lost 3 bases and J lost 8 bases. The CDR3 loop reads CASSLMVAGNHEQFF. As DNA, the CDR3 is TGTGCCAGCAGTTTGATGGTAGCGGGGAATCATGAGCAGTTCTTC.

The gene calls are TRBV4-1 and TRBJ2-1; D possibly corresponds to TRBD2 (7 bases). With 0 bases removed from V and 9 bases from J, the gap between germline ends came to 18 bases. The CDR3 length is 16 residues. Germline V gene lookup returns CDR1 MGHRA and CDR2 YSYEKL. The CDR3 protein is CASSQERSGARGEQFF. The CDR3 DNA is TGCGCCAGCAGCCAAGAACGAAGCGGGGCCAGGGGTGAGCAGTTCTTC.

The chain carries TRBV20-1 and TRBJ1-2; D is uncertain. The CDR3 is 12 residues long. Germline values: CDR1 DFQATT, CDR2 SNEGSKA (reference sequence). V was pared by 6 bases and J by 8 bases, with 16 bases between. CDR3 coding DNA: TGCAGTGCAAATCCAGAGATGGGGGGCTACACCTTC. Its protein product is CSANPEMGGYTF.